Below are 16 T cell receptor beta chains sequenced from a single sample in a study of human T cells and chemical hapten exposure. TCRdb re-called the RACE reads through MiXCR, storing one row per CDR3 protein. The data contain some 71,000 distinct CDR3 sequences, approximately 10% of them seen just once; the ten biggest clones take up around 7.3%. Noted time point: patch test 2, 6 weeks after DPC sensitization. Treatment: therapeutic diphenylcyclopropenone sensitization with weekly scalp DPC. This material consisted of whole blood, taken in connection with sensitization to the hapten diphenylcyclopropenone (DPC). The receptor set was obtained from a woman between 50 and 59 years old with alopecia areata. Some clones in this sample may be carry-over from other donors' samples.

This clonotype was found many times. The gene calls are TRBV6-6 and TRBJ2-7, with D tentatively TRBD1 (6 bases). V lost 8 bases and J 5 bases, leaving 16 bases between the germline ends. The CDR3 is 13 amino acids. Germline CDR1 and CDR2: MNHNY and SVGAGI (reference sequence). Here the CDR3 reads CASLSSGVHEQYF. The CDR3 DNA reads TGTGCCAGCCTCTCGTCAGGGGTCCACGAGCAGTACTTC.

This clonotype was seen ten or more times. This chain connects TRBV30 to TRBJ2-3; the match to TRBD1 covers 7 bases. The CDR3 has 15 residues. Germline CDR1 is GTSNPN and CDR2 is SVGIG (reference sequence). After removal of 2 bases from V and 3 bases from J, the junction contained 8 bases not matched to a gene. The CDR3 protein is CAWSPPTGATDTQYF. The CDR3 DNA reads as TGTGCCTGGAGTCCCCCAACAGGGGCGACAGATACGCAGTATTTT.

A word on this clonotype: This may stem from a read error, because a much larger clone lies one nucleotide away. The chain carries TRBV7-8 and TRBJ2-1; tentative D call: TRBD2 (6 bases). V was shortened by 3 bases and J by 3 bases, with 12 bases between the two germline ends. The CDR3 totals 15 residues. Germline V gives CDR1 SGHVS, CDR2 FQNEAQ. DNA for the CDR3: TGTGCCAGCAGCTTGAGTCTAGCGTGCTACAATGAGCAGTTCTTC. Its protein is CASSLSLACYNEQFF. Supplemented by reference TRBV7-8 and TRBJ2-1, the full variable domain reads GAGVSQSPRYKVAKRGQDVALRCDPISGHVSLFWYQQALGQGPEFLTYFQNEAQLDKSGLPSDRFFAERPEGSVSTLKIQRTQQEDSAVYLCASSLSLACYNEQFFGPGTRLTVL.

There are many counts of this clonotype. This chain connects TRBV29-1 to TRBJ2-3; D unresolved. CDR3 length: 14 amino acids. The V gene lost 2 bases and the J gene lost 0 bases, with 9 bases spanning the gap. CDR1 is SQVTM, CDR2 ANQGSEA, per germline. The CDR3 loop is CSVERSRSTDTQYF. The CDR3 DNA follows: TGCAGCGTTGAAAGATCGCGGAGCACAGATACGCAGTATTTT.

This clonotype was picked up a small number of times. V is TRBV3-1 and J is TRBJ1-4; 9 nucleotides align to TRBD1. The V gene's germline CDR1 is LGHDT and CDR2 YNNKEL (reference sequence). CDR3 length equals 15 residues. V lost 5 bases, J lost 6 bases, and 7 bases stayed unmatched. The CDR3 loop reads CASSGYRDRDEKLFF. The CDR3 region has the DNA TGTGCCAGCAGCGGGTACCGGGACAGGGATGAAAAACTGTTTTTT. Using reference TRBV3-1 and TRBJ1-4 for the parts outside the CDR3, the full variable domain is DTAVSQTPKYLVTQMGNDKSIKCEQNLGHDTMYWYKQDSKKFLKIMFSYNNKELIINETVPNRFSPKSPDKAHLNLHINSLELGDSAVYFCASSGYRDRDEKLFFGSGTQLSVL.

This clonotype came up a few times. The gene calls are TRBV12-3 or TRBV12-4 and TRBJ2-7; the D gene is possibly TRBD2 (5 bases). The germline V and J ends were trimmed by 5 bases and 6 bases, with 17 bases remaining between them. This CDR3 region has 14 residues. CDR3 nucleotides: TGTGCCAGCAGTCCAACTAGTATGGGTTCCGAGCAGTACTTC. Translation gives CASSPTSMGSEQYF.

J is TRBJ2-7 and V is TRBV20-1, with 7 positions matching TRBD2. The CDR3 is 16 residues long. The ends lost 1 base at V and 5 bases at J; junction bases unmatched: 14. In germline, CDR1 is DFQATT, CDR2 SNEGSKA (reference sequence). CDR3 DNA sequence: TGCAGTGCTAGAGCCCAGACTAGCTCATCATCCGACGAGCAGTACTTC. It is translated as CSARAQTSSSSDEQYF.

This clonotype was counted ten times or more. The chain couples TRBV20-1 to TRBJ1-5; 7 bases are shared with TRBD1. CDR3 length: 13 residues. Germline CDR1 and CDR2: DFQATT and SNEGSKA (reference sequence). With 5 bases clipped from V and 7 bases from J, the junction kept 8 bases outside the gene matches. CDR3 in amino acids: CSAQGQGGQPQHF. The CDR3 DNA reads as TGCAGTGCTCAGGGGCAGGGGGGCCAGCCCCAGCATTTT.

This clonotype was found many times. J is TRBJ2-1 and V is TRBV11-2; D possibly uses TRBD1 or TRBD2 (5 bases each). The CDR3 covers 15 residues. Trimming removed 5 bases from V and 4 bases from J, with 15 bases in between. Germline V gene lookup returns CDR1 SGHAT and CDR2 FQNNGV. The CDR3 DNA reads TGTGCCAGCAGCCCCTCCAGGGACCCTTACAATGAGCAGTTCTTC. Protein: CASSPSRDPYNEQFF.

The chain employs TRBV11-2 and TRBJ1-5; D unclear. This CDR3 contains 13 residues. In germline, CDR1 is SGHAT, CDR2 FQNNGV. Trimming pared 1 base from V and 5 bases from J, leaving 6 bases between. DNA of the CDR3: TGTGCCAGCAGCTTAGGCCCCTATCAGCCCCAGCATTTT. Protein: CASSLGPYQPQHF. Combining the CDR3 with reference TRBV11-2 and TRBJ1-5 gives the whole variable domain EAGVAQSPRYKIIEKRQSVAFWCNPISGHATLYWYQQILGQGPKLLIQFQNNGVVDDSQLPKDRFSAERLKGVDSTLKIQPAKLEDSAVYLCASSLGPYQPQHFGDGTRLSIL.

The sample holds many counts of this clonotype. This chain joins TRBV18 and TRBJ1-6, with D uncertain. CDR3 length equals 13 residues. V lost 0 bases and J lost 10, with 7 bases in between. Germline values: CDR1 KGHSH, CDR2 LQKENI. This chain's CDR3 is CASSPPRQSPLHF. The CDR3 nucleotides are TGTGCCAGCTCACCACCCAGACAATCACCCCTCCACTTT. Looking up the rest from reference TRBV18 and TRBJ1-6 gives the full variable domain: NAGVMQNPRHLVRRRGQEARLRCSPMKGHSHVYWYRQLPEEGLKFMVYLQKENIIDESGMPKERFSAEFPKEGPSILRIQQVVRGDSAAYFCASSPPRQSPLHFGNGTRLTVT.

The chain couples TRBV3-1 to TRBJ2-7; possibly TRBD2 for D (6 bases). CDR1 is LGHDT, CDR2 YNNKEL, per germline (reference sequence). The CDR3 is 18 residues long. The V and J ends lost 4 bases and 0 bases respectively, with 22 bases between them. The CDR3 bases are TGTGCCAGCAGCCGACCGGCCGGAGCGGGTAGCGGCTCCTACGAGCAGTACTTC. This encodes CASSRPAGAGSGSYEQYF.

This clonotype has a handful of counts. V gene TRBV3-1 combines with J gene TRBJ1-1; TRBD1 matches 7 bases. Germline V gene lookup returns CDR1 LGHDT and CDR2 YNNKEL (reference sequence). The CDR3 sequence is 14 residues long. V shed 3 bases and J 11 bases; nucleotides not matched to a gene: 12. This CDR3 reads CASSQPDRAGKAFF. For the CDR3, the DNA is TGTGCCAGCAGCCAGCCCGACAGGGCAGGGAAGGCTTTCTTT. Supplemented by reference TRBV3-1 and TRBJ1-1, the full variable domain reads DTAVSQTPKYLVTQMGNDKSIKCEQNLGHDTMYWYKQDSKKFLKIMFSYNNKELIINETVPNRFSPKSPDKAHLNLHINSLELGDSAVYFCASSQPDRAGKAFFGQGTRLTVV.

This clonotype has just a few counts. In DNA, the CDR3 is TGTGCCAGCAGGGCTAGCACAGATACGCAGTATTTT. As protein: CASRASTDTQYF. This chain joins TRBV27 and TRBJ2-3, with D uncertain. This CDR3 comprises 12 residues. Germline CDR1 reads MNHEY; CDR2 reads SMNVEV (reference sequence). Trimming took off 6 bases at V and 0 bases at J, with 4 bases between the two ends.

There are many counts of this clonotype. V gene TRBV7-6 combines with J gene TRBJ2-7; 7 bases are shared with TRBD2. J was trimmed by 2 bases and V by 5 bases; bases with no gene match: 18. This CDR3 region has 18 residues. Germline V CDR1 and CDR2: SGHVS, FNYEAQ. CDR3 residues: CASSATGTNSLKAYEQYF. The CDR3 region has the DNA TGTGCCAGCAGCGCAACCGGGACTAACTCCCTAAAAGCCTACGAGCAGTACTTC.

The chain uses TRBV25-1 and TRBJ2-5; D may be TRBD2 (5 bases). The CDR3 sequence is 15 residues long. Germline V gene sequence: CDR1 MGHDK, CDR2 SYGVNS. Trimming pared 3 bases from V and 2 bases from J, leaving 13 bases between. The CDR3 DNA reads TGTGCCAGCAGTGAGAGGGCAGGCGGTCAAGAGACCCAGTACTTC. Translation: CASSERAGGQETQYF.